This T cell receptor (beta chain) was found in a study of CD8+ T cells in alopecia areata. Study context: Among treated patients, oral tofacitinib was administered at 5 to 10 mg twice daily.

The germline gives CDR1 MRHNA, CDR2 SNTAGT. The CDR3 is 16 amino acids. Trimming cost V 4 bases and J 2 bases, with 12 bases left between them. Sequencing templates came from extracted RNA that was reverse transcribed into cDNA. Assay: immunoSEQ multiplex PCR; the TCRdb copy retains only in-frame clones and omits some. The sample has approximately 59,000 clones; approximately 46% are singletons. Lesional scalp punch biopsies and peripheral blood were collected from alopecia areata patients. Sorting of CD4+ and CD8+ T cells was performed on PBMCs. This chain uses TRBV6-4 with TRBJ2-6, with D possibly matching TRBD2 (6 bases). The sequence derives from a human donor with alopecia areata. The sequencing used CD8+ T cells sorted from blood, collected at week 0. CDR3 residues: CASSAGGETGANVLTF. CDR3 DNA: TGTGCCAGCAGTGCCGGAGGGGAAACTGGGGCCAACGTCCTGACTTTC.